Here is one TCR beta chain with its context. Antigen specificity is unknown. The CDR3 is 16 amino acids. Germline CDR1 is LGHDT and CDR2 is YNNKEL (reference sequence). J gave up 3 bases and V 1 base, and 8 bases lay outside the gene matches. The sample originates from a study of blood T cells in healthy people across ages. At the level of the study: Template-switching capture recovered about one barcoded beta molecule per two T cells. General study points: Researchers deemed the diversity estimates from one million T cells underestimates.

The use of a sample-barcoded 5' primer and a J-beta primer mix characterized a second PCR of about 6 to 11 cycles. From the 5' RACE reads, TCRdb called clonotypes with MiXCR, one entry per CDR3 protein. The sample shows a few hundred thousand distinct CDR3 sequences, roughly a quarter of them seen only once. The specimen sequenced was blood. This chain joins TRBV3-1 and TRBJ2-5; 7 bases match TRBD2. The clonotype comes from a woman in her 70s in good health. CDR3 coding DNA: TGTGCCAGCAGCCAAGTGCGGGGGAGGACAAAAGAGACCCAGTACTTC. It codes for CASSQVRGRTKETQYF.